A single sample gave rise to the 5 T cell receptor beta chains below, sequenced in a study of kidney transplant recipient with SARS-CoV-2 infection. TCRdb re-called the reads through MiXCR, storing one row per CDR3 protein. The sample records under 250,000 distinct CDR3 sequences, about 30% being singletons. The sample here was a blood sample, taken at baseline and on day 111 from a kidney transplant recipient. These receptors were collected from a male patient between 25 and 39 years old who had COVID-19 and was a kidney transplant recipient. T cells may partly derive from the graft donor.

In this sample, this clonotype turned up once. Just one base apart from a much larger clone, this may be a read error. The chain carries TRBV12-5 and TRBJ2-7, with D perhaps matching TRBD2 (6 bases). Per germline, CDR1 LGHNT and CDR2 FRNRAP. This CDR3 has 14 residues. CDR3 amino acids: CASGLGGVSCEQYF. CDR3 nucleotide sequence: TGTGCTAGTGGGTTGGGGGGAGTCTCCTGCGAGCAGTACTTC.

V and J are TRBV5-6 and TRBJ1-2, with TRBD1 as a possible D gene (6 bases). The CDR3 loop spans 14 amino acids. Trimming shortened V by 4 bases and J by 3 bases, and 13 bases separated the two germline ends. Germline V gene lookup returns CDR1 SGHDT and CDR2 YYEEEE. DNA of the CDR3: TGTGCCAGCAGCCCGCCGGACAGCTACTATGGCTACACCTTC. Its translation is CASSPPDSYYGYTF. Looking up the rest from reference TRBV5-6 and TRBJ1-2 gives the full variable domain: DAGVTQSPTHLIKTRGQQVTLRCSPKSGHDTVSWYQQALGQGPQFIFQYYEEEERQRGNFPDRFSGHQFPNYSSELNVNALLLGDSALYLCASSPPDSYYGYTFGSGTRLTVV.

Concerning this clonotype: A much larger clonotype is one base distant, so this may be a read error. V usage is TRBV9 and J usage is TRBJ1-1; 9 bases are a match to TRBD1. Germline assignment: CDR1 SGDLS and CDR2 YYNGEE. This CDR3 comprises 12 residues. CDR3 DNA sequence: TGTGTCAGCAGCGTGGACAGGGGAGAAGCTTTCTTT. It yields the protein CVSSVDRGEAFF.

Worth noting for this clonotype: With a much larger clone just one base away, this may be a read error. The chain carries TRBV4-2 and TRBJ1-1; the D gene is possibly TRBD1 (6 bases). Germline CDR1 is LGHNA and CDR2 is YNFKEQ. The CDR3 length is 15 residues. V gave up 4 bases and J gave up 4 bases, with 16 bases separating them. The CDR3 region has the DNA TGTGCCAGCAGCCGAGCGAACAGGGAGGTCACTGAAGCTTTCTTT. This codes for CASSRANREVTEAFF.

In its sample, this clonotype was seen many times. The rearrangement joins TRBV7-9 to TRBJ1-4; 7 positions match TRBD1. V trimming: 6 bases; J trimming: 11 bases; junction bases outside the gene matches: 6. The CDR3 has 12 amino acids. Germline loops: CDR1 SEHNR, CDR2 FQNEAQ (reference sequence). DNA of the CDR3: TGTGCCAGCAGACCGGCAGGGGGGAAACTGTTTTTT. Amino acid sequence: CASRPAGGKLFF.